The 23 T cell receptor beta chains reported below all come from one sample, sequenced in a study of CD8+CD57+ T cells in acquired aplastic anemia. The authors sequenced patients whose flow cytometry had shown CD8+CD57+ cell expansion. Investigators profiled TCR beta VDJ and CDR3 from genomic DNA template. TCRdb re-derived calls from the reads in MiXCR, one entry per CDR3 protein. Counted here are around 170,000 distinct CDR3 sequences, approximately 48% occurring once; the ten biggest clones make up around 9.7%. The sequencing sample was made of sorted CD4+, CD8+, or CD8+CD57+ T cells (not recorded which) from PBMCs. All receptors come from a human donor with aplastic anemia.

For this clonotype: This may arise from a read error, as a much more abundant clone is one base away. The CDR3 nucleotides are TGTGCCAGCAGTTCATCGGGACTAGCGGGAGCCTACGAGCAGTACTTC. It specifies CASSSSGLAGAYEQYF. The V call is TRBV6-5, the J call TRBJ2-7; TRBD2 agrees at 14 bases. V dropped 4 bases and J dropped 2; count of bases not matched to a gene: 4. Germline V gene lookup returns CDR1 MNHEY and CDR2 SVGAGI. This CDR3 comprises 16 residues.

This clonotype was found a few times. The rearrangement joins TRBV10-2 to TRBJ2-3; unclear D gene. CDR1 is WSHSY, CDR2 SAAADI, per germline. The CDR3 loop spans 16 amino acids. V was cut by 0 bases and J by 4 bases, with 14 bases left in between. This CDR3 is CASSESMGSMSDTQYF. DNA for the CDR3: TGCGCCAGCAGTGAGTCGATGGGGTCTATGTCAGATACGCAGTATTTT.

The V and J genes are TRBV20-1 and TRBJ2-5; TRBD2 matches 7 bases. The germline V gene encodes CDR1 DFQATT and CDR2 SNEGSKA (reference sequence). The CDR3 is 14 residues long. Trimming at V came to 6 bases and at J to 7 bases, leaving 14 bases not matched to a gene. This CDR3 is CSANLAVLPGTQYF. The CDR3 nucleotides read TGCAGTGCGAATCTAGCGGTCCTACCAGGGACCCAGTACTTC.

This clonotype was seen a few times. J is TRBJ2-1 and V is TRBV2, with D possibly being TRBD1 or TRBD2 (5 bases each). The V end was cut by 7 bases, the J end by 10 bases, with 20 bases between. Germline CDR1 reads SNHLY; CDR2 reads FYNNEI. This CDR3 has 14 residues. The CDR3 DNA sequence: TGTGCCAGCACCTACCAGGGCTGGGGCGGGGAGCAGTTCTTC. This encodes CASTYQGWGGEQFF.

This rearrangement joins TRBV12-3 or TRBV12-4 to TRBJ1-2; D gene ambiguous. CDR3 length equals 15 residues. V gave up 2 bases and J gave up 2 bases, with 12 bases separating them. The CDR3 loop reads CASSLSNPANYGYTF. CDR3 bases: TGTGCCAGCAGTTTATCGAACCCAGCGAACTATGGCTACACCTTC.

This clonotype was detected many times. This chain links TRBV18 with TRBJ2-5; D is ambiguous. V lost 2 bases and J 5 bases, leaving 12 bases between the germline ends. The CDR3 runs 14 residues. The germline CDR1 and CDR2 sequences are KGHSH and LQKENI. CDR3: CASSPGPRRETQYF. CDR3 in DNA: TGTGCCAGCTCACCAGGGCCCCGGCGGGAGACCCAGTACTTC.

This clonotype was seen ten or more times. This sequence joins TRBV5-4 and TRBJ1-5; D might be TRBD1 (5 bases). The CDR3 sequence is 15 residues long. Germline V gene lookup returns CDR1 SGHNT and CDR2 YYREEE (reference sequence). The V end lost 4 bases, the J end lost 0 bases, and 11 bases lay between the germline ends. The CDR3 coding sequence is TGTGCCAGCAGCGCCGGGACGGATAGCAATCAGCCCCAGCATTTT. Its translation: CASSAGTDSNQPQHF.

This clonotype has more than one count but fewer than ten. This clone may be a read error of a much larger clone one base away. This chain joins TRBV6-1 and TRBJ1-2; the D is unclear. The CDR3 is 12 residues long. Germline V gene data show CDR1 as MNHNS and CDR2 as SASEGT. CDR3 DNA: TGTGCCAGCAGCATCATTAACTATGACTACACCTTC. Protein product: CASSIINYDYTF.

The chain employs TRBV10-3 and TRBJ2-2; possible D gene TRBD2, 5 bases. The ends were cut back, 6 bases at V and 8 bases at J, with 13 bases in the middle. CDR3 size: 13 residues. Looked up from germline, CDR1 is ENHRY and CDR2 is SYGVKD. The CDR3 DNA is TGTGCCATCAGCTTGGACGGGGTGGGGGAGCTGTTTTTT. It yields the protein CAISLDGVGELFF.

In this sample, this clonotype turned up many times. The rearrangement joins TRBV9 to TRBJ1-3; D unclear. V lost 2 bases and J lost 0, with 6 bases in between. CDR1 is SGDLS, CDR2 YYNGEE, per germline. This CDR3 has 14 residues. This CDR3 is CASSVGASGNTIYF. Here the CDR3 DNA reads TGTGCCAGCAGCGTGGGTGCCTCTGGAAACACCATATATTTT. Filled out from reference TRBV9 and TRBJ1-3, the complete variable domain reads DSGVTQTPKHLITATGQRVTLRCSPRSGDLSVYWYQQSLDQGLQFLIQYYNGEERAKGNILERFSAQQFPDLHSELNLSSLELGDSALYFCASSVGASGNTIYFGEGSWLTVV.

The V call is TRBV7-8, the J call TRBJ1-1; 7 bases agree with TRBD1. Germline values: CDR1 SGHVS, CDR2 FQNEAQ. Trimming took 3 bases from V and 0 from J; bases not matched to a gene: 1. This CDR3 has 14 residues. This CDR3 reads CASSLTGLNTEAFF. The CDR3 DNA follows: TGTGCCAGCAGCTTGACAGGGTTGAACACTGAAGCTTTCTTT.

This sequence joins TRBV20-1 and TRBJ2-1; 10 bases are shared with TRBD2. J lost 0 bases, V lost 4 bases, and 3 bases had no gene match. The CDR3 loop spans 15 amino acids. Per germline, CDR1 DFQATT and CDR2 SNEGSKA (reference sequence). The CDR3 protein is CSANSGRTSYNEQFF. The CDR3, as DNA: TGCAGTGCTAATAGCGGGAGGACCTCCTACAATGAGCAGTTCTTC.

CDR3 sequence (DNA): TGTGCCAGCAGTGAACAGACTAGCGGGGGGGAGACCCAGTACTTC. Protein: CASSEQTSGGETQYF. The chain combines TRBV6-1 with TRBJ2-5; TRBD2 agrees at 13 bases. The CDR3 is made up of 15 amino acids. The germline V gene has CDR1 MNHNS and CDR2 SASEGT. The junction had 2 bases not matched to a gene; V was cut back by 2 bases and J by 5 bases.

This clonotype was detected ten times or more. The rearrangement links TRBV20-1 to TRBJ2-1, with D unresolved. The CDR3 covers 14 residues. CDR1 DFQATT and CDR2 SNEGSKA come from the germline V gene (reference sequence). With 0 bases removed from V and 4 bases from J, the gap between germline ends came to 10 bases. In DNA form, the CDR3 reads TGCAGTGCTAGAGATGTACAAAAGTACAATGAGCAGTTCTTC. Translating it yields CSARDVQKYNEQFF.

This rearrangement joins TRBV20-1 to TRBJ2-5, with 9 nucleotides matching TRBD1. Germline V gives CDR1 DFQATT, CDR2 SNEGSKA (reference sequence). There are 17 residues in the CDR3. The junction had 19 bases not matched to a gene; V was cut back by 6 bases and J by 5 bases. DNA for the CDR3: TGCAGTGCCCTGGGGATGGGGTGGGGACAGGGAAGGGAGACCCAGTACTTC. Protein product: CSALGMGWGQGRETQYF.

The chain links TRBV10-2 to TRBJ2-3; D unclear. The CDR3 loop spans 12 amino acids. Germline CDR1 WSHSY, CDR2 SAAADI. V shed 2 bases and J shed 2 bases, with 2 bases lying between them. CDR3 in DNA: TGCGCCAGCAGTGAGAACACAGATACGCAGTATTTT. Residues: CASSENTDTQYF.

A few counts support this clonotype. This chain uses TRBV10-3 with TRBJ2-7, with 10 bases aligning to TRBD1. V gave up 3 bases and J gave up 4 bases; unmatched junction bases: 6. The CDR3 consists of 15 residues. From germline, CDR1 is ENHRY and CDR2 SYGVKD. CDR3 protein: CAISEGDRGGYEQYF. CDR3 in DNA: TGTGCCATCAGTGAAGGGGACAGGGGCGGGTACGAGCAGTACTTC.

To note about this clonotype: A read error is likely, as this CDR3 ends without the conserved phenylalanine or tryptophan. V is TRBV10-3 and J is TRBJ1-1; a possible D gene is TRBD1 (5 bases). The CDR3 runs 14 residues. CDR1 and CDR2 from the germline V gene are ENHRY and SYGVKD. The V end was cut by 5 bases, the J end by 5 bases, with 15 bases between. Written as DNA, the CDR3 is TGTGCCATCAGTTTGACAGTAGAGGATACTGAAGCTTTCTCT. Its translation is CAISLTVEDTEAFS.

This clonotype is medium-sized within its sample. V usage is TRBV14 and J usage is TRBJ1-4, with 7 bases aligning to TRBD1. The CDR3 covers 15 residues. Germline V gene data show CDR1 as SGHDN and CDR2 as FVKESK. The V gene end was trimmed by 1 base and the J gene end by 8 bases; junction bases not matched to a gene: 7. The CDR3 spells CASSQVRQGGEKLFF. The CDR3 DNA reads as TGTGCCAGCAGCCAAGTTCGACAGGGAGGCGAAAAACTGTTTTTT. Drawing the rest from reference TRBV14 and TRBJ1-4, the complete variable domain is EAGVTQFPSHSVIEKGQTVTLRCDPISGHDNLYWYRRVMGKEIKFLLHFVKESKQDESGMPNNRFLAERTGGTYSTLKVQPAELEDSGVYFCASSQVRQGGEKLFFGSGTQLSVL.

The gene calls are TRBV10-3 and TRBJ2-7, with a weak D call TRBD1 (5 bases). Germline CDR1 ENHRY, CDR2 SYGVKD. This CDR3 has 12 amino acids. Trimming took 8 bases from V and 3 from J, leaving 11 bases between them. In DNA, the CDR3 is TGTGCCATCGGGTTCAGGGACTACGAGCAGTACTTC. It yields the protein CAIGFRDYEQYF.

The chain is built from TRBV7-9 and TRBJ2-7, with D uncertain. Between the trimmed V and J ends, which lost 2 bases and 7 bases, there was a span of 9 bases. CDR1 and CDR2 from the germline V gene are SEHNR and FQNEAQ (reference sequence). This CDR3 spans 12 amino acids. Here the CDR3 reads CASSLTVQEQYF. CDR3 nucleotide sequence: TGTGCCAGCAGCTTAACAGTCCAGGAGCAGTACTTC.

The chain uses TRBV9 and TRBJ2-4; D is uncertain. Per germline, CDR1 SGDLS and CDR2 YYNGEE. The germline V and J ends were trimmed by 0 bases and 5 bases, with 9 bases remaining between them. This CDR3 is 14 amino acids long. The CDR3 DNA is TGTGCCAGCAGCGTAGGAGGACGGGAAAACATTCAGTACTTC. It codes for CASSVGGRENIQYF.

This clonotype occurred a few times. V gene TRBV11-1 combines with J gene TRBJ2-7, with 7 bases matching TRBD2. CDR1 is SGHAT, CDR2 FQDESV, per germline (reference sequence). The V and J ends lost 5 bases and 2 bases, in that order; junction bases with no gene match: 12. The CDR3 is 16 residues long. The chain's CDR3 is CASSIGLGGRAYEQYF. DNA for the CDR3: TGTGCCAGCAGCATCGGACTAGGAGGGAGGGCCTACGAGCAGTACTTC.